The 13 T cell receptor beta chains below were found in one sample sequenced in a study of tumor-infiltrating lymphocytes in primary liver carcinoma (dated by TCRdb to about 2017). This sample was sequenced with an Illumina HiSeq 2500. A constant-region primer and ProtoScript II reverse transcriptase were used to reverse-transcribe TCRbeta-specific cDNA from roughly 0.5 ug total RNA. The TCRbeta libraries were prepared through three rounds of nested multiplex PCR following a slightly modified ARM-PCR procedure. Each of the first two PCR rounds ran for approximately 11 cycles and used multiplex TRBV1-TRBV30 forward primers together with a Cbeta reverse primer. TCRdb reprocessing: public reads trimmed at Q25 with fastp, clones called with MiXCR, in-frame beta chains kept. A single entry per CDR3 protein holds the most common genes and DNA from its merged rows. The sample includes about 120,000 distinct CDR3 sequences, with around 70% observed a single time. The top ten constitute more than 7% of the sample.

Total RNA and DNA were co-extracted without cell sorting from approximately 22-30 mg of bulk tissue using the AllPrep DNA/RNA mini kit. The specimen was tumor-adjacent normal liver tissue. The receptors shown here come from a woman aged 55 to 70 with primary liver carcinoma and hepatitis B virus infection.

This rearrangement joins TRBV28 to TRBJ1-5; D gene uncertain. The CDR3 loop spans 15 amino acids. Trimming pared 2 bases from V and 5 bases from J, leaving 13 bases between. Germline CDR1 reads MDHEN; CDR2 reads SYDVKM. The CDR3 here is CASSLQVWSDQPQHF. CDR3 in DNA: TGTGCCAGCAGTTTACAGGTTTGGAGTGATCAGCCCCAGCATTTT. Full variable domain (rest looked up from reference TRBV28 and TRBJ1-5): DVKVTQSSRYLVKRTGEKVFLECVQDMDHENMFWYRQDPGLGLRLIYFSYDVKMKEKGDIPEGYSVSREKKERFSLILESASTNQTSMYLCASSLQVWSDQPQHFGDGTRLSIL.

The J gene is TRBJ2-1, the V gene TRBV18; 7 nucleotides agree with TRBD1. Unmatched junction bases numbered 6, after V lost 5 bases and J lost 2 bases. This CDR3 region has 15 residues. Germline V gives CDR1 KGHSH, CDR2 LQKENI. The CDR3 reads CASSDDRATYNEQFF. CDR3 nucleotide sequence: TGTGCCAGCTCAGACGACAGGGCTACCTACAATGAGCAGTTCTTC.

To note about this clonotype: At one boundary the junction diverges from the germline segment, which might be a read error. The chain joins TRBV12-3 or TRBV12-4 to TRBJ2-7, with TRBD2 as a possible D gene (6 bases). The CDR3 totals 14 residues. The CDR3 DNA follows: TGTGCAAGCAGTCCGGGGGTGTCCTCCTACGAGCGGTACTTC. Protein product: CASSPGVSSYERYF.

Points on this clonotype: With a much larger clone just one base away, this may be a read error. The chain has TRBV5-4 and TRBJ1-4; D is perhaps TRBD1 (5 bases). Germline assignment: CDR1 SGHNT and CDR2 YYREEE (reference sequence). This CDR3 has 16 amino acids. Trimming shortened V by 0 bases and J by 6 bases, and 15 bases separated the two germline ends. The CDR3 sequence is CASSLGCQGGDEKLFF. The CDR3 DNA follows: TGTGCCAGCAGCTTGGGTTGTCAGGGTGGTGATGAAAAACTGTTTTTT.

The chain links TRBV12-3 or TRBV12-4 to TRBJ1-1, with TRBD1 matching 9 bases. V trimming: 5 bases; J trimming: 11 bases; junction bases outside the gene matches: 6. This CDR3 is 12 amino acids long. The CDR3 DNA sequence: TGTGCCAGCAGTAACAGGGGGCATAAGGCTTTCTTT. It is translated as CASSNRGHKAFF.

As for this clonotype: The junction shows a germline mismatch at one end, possibly a read error. The chain has TRBV11-2 and TRBJ2-2, with D maybe TRBD2 (6 bases). The CDR3 is 15 amino acids. Germline values: CDR1 SGHAT, CDR2 FQNNGV. This CDR3 is CSSSLGGTHTGELFF. The CDR3 DNA sequence: TGCTCCAGCAGCTTAGGAGGGACGCACACCGGGGAGCTGTTTTTT.

Ten or more counts support this clonotype. V gene TRBV6-1 combines with J gene TRBJ2-1, with D tentatively TRBD1 (5 bases). The CDR3 is 16 residues long. From germline, CDR1 is MNHNS and CDR2 SASEGT. V lost 4 bases, J lost 3 bases, and 16 bases lay in between. The CDR3 spells CASSGRLAGNYNEQFF. Written as DNA, the CDR3 is TGTGCCAGCAGTGGCAGACTCGCAGGGAACTACAATGAGCAGTTCTTC.

Details on this clonotype: A much larger clone differs from this one at a single base, so this may be a read error. V is TRBV28 and J is TRBJ2-1; perhaps TRBD2 as D (5 bases). The CDR3 has 18 residues. Germline CDR1 is MDHEN and CDR2 is SYDVKM. The CDR3 DNA reads as TGTGCCAGCAGCCGCGGAGGTCATTGGTCCCTTGACGGTGATGAGGAGTTCTTC. Translation gives CASSRGGHWSLDGDEEFF.

This clonotype has just a few counts. One end of the junction fails to match germline, which may point to a read error. The rearrangement links TRBV6-5 to TRBJ2-7; 14 bases match TRBD2. Germline V lookup: CDR1 MNHEY, CDR2 SVGAGI. The CDR3 has 16 amino acids. The CDR3 protein is CASSDTGLAGAGEQYF. DNA for the CDR3: TGTGCCAGCAGTGACACGGGACTAGCGGGAGCTGGCGAGCAATACTTC.

This clonotype occurred many times. The V and J genes are TRBV10-2 and TRBJ2-3; 7 nucleotides match TRBD2. Per the germline V gene, CDR1 is WSHSY and CDR2 is SAAADI. The CDR3 consists of 12 residues. J gave up 9 bases and V 6 bases, and 6 bases lay outside the gene matches. The CDR3, as DNA: TGCGCCAGCAGCACGAGCGGGACGACGCAGTATTTT. This translates into CASSTSGTTQYF.

There are a few counts of this clonotype. This may come from a read error, since a much larger clone is one base off. Since no conserved phenylalanine or tryptophan closes the CDR3, a read error is the likely cause. The chain recombines TRBV5-6 with TRBJ2-2; possibly TRBD1 for D (6 bases). Germline values: CDR1 SGHDT, CDR2 YYEEEE. Trimming stripped 4 bases from V and 4 bases from J, with 14 bases between. The CDR3 covers 15 residues. The CDR3 sequence: CASSLPGVATGELFY. As DNA, the CDR3 is TGTGCCAGCAGCCTCCCAGGGGTTGCCACCGGGGAGCTGTTTTAT.

Worth noting for this clonotype: Because it lacks the conserved phenylalanine or tryptophan at the end, this CDR3 is likely a read error. The genes are TRBV12-3 or TRBV12-4 and TRBJ1-1; 10 bases are a match to TRBD1. The CDR3 is 14 amino acids. Trimming took 5 bases from V and 4 from J; bases not matched to a gene: 4. The DNA for the CDR3 is TGTGCCAGCAGTCGACAGGGGGCGGCCACTGAAGCTTTCCTT. As protein: CASSRQGAATEAFL.

For this clonotype: The junction differs from germline at one of its ends, possibly a read error. This sequence joins TRBV11-2 and TRBJ2-1; unclear D gene. Germline CDR1 is SGHAT and CDR2 is FQNNGV. CDR3 length: 14 residues. DNA of the CDR3: TGTGGCAGCAGCTTAGCCGGAAGTCTCAATGAGCGGTTCTTC. It encodes CGSSLAGSLNERFF. Complete variable domain (other parts from reference TRBV11-2 and TRBJ2-1): EAGVAQSPRYKIIEKRQSVAFWCNPISGHATLYWYQQILGQGPKLLIQFQNNGVVDDSQLPKDRFSAERLKGVDSTLKIQPAKLEDSAVYLCGSSLAGSLNERFFGPGTRLTVL.